This TCR beta chain is drawn from a study of blood T cell repertoires in COVID-19. Across the study: The origin of the acute and convalescent COVID-19 samples was the United States, Italy and Spain. Sources were T cells, B-cell-depleted T cells, or PBMCs; the material itself was cDNA or gDNA.

In the authors' workflow: From reference gene primer amplification, estimates of nucleated cell counts were derived. The table came from immunoSEQ multiplex PCR; TCRdb's copy has only in-frame clones and leaves some out. V and J calls and clone size come straight from that table; D and trimming were deduced from the DNA. The data hold under 450,000 clones, with roughly 88% observed a single time. While infection was still active, Seattle patients were enrolled and then followed longitudinally. With 6 bases removed from V and 1 base from J, the gap between germline ends came to 12 bases. Germline assignment: CDR1 SNHLY and CDR2 FYNNEI. This CDR3 contains 14 residues.

The sequence came from a woman aged 45-59 years with COVID-19, enrolled during active disease. The sequencing sample was made of peripheral blood. The chain uses TRBV2 and TRBJ1-2; D ambiguous. CDR3: CASSLKTHNYGYTF. CDR3 bases: TGTGCCAGCAGCCTTAAGACTCATAACTATGGCTACACCTTC.